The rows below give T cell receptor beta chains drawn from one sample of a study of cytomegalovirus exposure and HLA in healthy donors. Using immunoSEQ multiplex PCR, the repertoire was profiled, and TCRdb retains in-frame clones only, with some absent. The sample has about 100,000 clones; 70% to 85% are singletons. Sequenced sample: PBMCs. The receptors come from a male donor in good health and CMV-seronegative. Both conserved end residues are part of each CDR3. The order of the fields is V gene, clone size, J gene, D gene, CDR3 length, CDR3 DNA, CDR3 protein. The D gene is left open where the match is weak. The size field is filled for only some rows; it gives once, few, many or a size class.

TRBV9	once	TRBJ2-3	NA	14	TGTGCCAGCAGCGGACCCTTAGGGGGAGATACGCAGTATTTT	CASSGPLGGDTQYF
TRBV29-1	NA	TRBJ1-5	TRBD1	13	TGCAGCGTTTCGACAGGGGGGGATCAGCCCCAGCATTTT	CSVSTGGDQPQHF
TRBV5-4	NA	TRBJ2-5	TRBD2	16	TGTGCCAGCAGCTTGGCGGGGGGGACGGGTAGAGAGACCCAGTACTTC	CASSLAGGTGRETQYF
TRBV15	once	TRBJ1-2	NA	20	TGTGCCACCAGTCCCACACGGAAGGCGCAGGGAGGAGGAGGGGCAGGTGGCTACACCTTC	CATSPTRKAQGGGGAGGYTF
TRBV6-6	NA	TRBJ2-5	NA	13	TGTGCCCATACCGCGTACCCCCAAGAGACCCAGTACTTC	CAHTAYPQETQYF
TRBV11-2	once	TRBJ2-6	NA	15	TGTGCCAGCAGCCCCATTCCCTCTGGGGCCAACGTCCTGACTTTC	CASSPIPSGANVLTF
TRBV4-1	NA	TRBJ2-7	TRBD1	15	TGCGCCAGCAGCCGCGGGACAGGGGGTAACTACGAGCAGTACTTC	CASSRGTGGNYEQYF
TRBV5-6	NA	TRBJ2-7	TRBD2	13	TGTGCCAGCAGCCGATGGCGGGAGTGGGAGCAGTACTTC	CASSRWREWEQYF
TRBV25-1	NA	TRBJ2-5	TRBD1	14	TGTGCCAGCAGTTCTCTGGACAGGGAAGAGACCCAGTACTTC	CASSSLDREETQYF
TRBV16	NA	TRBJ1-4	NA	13	TGTGCCAGCAGCCCAAAGACAGCCGAAAAACTGTTTTTT	CASSPKTAEKLFF
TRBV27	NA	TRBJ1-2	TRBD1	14	TGTGCCAGCAGTTCCGGGACAGGGCTCTATGGCTACACCTTC	CASSSGTGLYGYTF
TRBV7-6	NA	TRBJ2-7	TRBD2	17	TGTGCCAGCAGCTTCCAATCCGGGACTAGCGGCTCCTACGAGCAGTACTTC	CASSFQSGTSGSYEQYF
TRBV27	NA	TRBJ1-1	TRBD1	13	TGTGCCAGCAGTACCGGGACAGGCGGTGCCGCTTTCTTT	CASSTGTGGAAFF
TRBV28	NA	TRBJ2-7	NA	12	TGTGCCAGCAGCCGTCGGCGGCGGGAGCAGTACTTC	CASSRRRREQYF
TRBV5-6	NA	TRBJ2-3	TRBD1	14	TGTGCCAGCAGCTTCGGACAGGTCACAGATACGCAGTATTTT	CASSFGQVTDTQYF
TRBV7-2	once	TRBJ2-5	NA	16	TGTGCCAGCAGCTTACCGAGTCTCCGGGGAGGAGAGACCCAGTACTTC	CASSLPSLRGGETQYF
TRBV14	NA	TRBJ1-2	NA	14	TGTGCCAGCAGCCGACGACAGGATTTCGATGGCTACACCTTC	CASSRRQDFDGYTF
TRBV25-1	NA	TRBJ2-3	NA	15	TGTGCCAGCAGTGATGGAGCGGGTGGGCAGGATACGCAGTATTTT	CASSDGAGGQDTQYF
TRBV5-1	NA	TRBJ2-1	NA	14	TGCGCCAGCAGCTTCGATGCTAGCTACAATGAGCAGTTCTTC	CASSFDASYNEQFF
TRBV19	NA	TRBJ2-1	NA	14	TGTGCCAGTAACCTCGGAGCCCACCACAATGAGCAGTTCTTC	CASNLGAHHNEQFF
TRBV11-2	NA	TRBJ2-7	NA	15	TGTGCCAGCAGCCTAGAGAGGGGAGGGGGGTACGAGCAGTACTTC	CASSLERGGGYEQYF
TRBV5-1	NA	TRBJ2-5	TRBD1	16	TGCGCCAGCAGCTTGGCCTGGTCAGGGGGTCAAGAGACCCAGTACTTC	CASSLAWSGGQETQYF
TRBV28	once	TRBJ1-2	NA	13	TGTGCCATCAGGACTCACGAGAGCTATGGCTACACCTTC	CAIRTHESYGYTF
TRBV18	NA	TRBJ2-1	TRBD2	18	TGTGCCAGCTCACCTATCGGGACTAGCGGGAGATTGTACAATGAGCAGTTCTTC	CASSPIGTSGRLYNEQFF
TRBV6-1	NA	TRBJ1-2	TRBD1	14	TGTGCCAGCAGCAGGACAGGGGGGGACTATGGCTACACCTTC	CASSRTGGDYGYTF
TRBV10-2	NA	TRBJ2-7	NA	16	TGCGCCAGCAGTGAGTTTGGCAGGGGTGCGTCCTACGAGCAGTACTTC	CASSEFGRGASYEQYF
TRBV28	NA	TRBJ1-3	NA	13	TGTGCCAGCAGTTTCAGCTCTGGAAACACCATATATTTT	CASSFSSGNTIYF
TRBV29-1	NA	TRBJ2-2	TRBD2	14	TGCAGCGGATCAGTAGCGGGACACACCGGGGAGCTGTTTTTT	CSGSVAGHTGELFF
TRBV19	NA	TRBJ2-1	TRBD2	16	TGTGCCAGTAGTATAGCACTAGCGTACTCCTACAATGAGCAGTTCTTC	CASSIALAYSYNEQFF
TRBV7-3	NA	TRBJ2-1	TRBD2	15	TGTGCCAGCAGCTTATGGCTAGCGGGATTCAATGAGCAGTTCTTC	CASSLWLAGFNEQFF
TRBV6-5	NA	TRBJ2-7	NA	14	TGTGCCAGCAGTTTGAGGCGGGCTTCCTACGAGCAGTACTTC	CASSLRRASYEQYF
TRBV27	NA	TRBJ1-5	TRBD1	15	TGTGCCAGCAGACCATCAGGGGGCAACAATCAGCCCCAGCATTTT	CASRPSGGNNQPQHF